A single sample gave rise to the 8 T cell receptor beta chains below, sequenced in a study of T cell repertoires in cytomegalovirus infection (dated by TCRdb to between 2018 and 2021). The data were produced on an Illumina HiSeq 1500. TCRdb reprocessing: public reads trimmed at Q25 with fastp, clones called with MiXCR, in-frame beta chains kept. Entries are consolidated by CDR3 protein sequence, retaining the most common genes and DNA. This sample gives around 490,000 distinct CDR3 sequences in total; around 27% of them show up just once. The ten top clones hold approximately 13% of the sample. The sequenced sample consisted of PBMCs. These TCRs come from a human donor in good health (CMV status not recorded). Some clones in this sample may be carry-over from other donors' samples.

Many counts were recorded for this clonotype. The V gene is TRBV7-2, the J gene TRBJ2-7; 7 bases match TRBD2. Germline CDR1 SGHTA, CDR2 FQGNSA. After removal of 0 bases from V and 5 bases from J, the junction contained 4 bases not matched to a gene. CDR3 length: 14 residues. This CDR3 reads CASSLAGGPHEQYV. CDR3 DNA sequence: TGTGCCAGCAGCTTAGCGGGAGGGCCCCACGAGCAGTACGTC.

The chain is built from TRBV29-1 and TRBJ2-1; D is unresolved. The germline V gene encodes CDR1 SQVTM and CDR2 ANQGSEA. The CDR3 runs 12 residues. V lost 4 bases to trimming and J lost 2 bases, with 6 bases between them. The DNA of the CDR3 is TGCAGCGTTGTCCAGCCCTACAATGAGCAGTTCTTC. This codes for CSVVQPYNEQFF.

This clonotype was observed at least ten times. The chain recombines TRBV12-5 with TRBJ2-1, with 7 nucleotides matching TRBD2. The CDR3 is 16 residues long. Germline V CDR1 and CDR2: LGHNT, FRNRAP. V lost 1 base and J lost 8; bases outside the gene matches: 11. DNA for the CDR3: TGTGCTAGTGGTTTGGGGCGGGAGAGCGGCATTGATGAGCAGTTCTTC. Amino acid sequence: CASGLGRESGIDEQFF. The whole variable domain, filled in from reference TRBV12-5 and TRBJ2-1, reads DARVTQTPRHKVTEMGQEVTMRCQPILGHNTVFWYRQTMMQGLELLAYFRNRAPLDDSGMPKDRFSAEMPDATLATLKIQPSEPRDSAVYFCASGLGRESGIDEQFFGPGTRLTVL.

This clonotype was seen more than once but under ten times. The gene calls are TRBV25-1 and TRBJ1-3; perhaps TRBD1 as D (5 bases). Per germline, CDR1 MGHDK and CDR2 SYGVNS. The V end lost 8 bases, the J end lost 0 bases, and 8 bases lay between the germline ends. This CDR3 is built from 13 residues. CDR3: CASATASGNTIYF. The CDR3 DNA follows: TGTGCCAGCGCGACAGCCTCTGGAAACACCATATATTTT.

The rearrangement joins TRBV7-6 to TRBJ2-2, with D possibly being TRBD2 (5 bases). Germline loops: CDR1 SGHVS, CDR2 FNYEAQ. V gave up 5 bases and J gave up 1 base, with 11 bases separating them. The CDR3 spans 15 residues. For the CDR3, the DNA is TGTGCCAGCAGCGCGGACTCCCAGAACACCGGGGAGCTGTTTTTT. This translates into CASSADSQNTGELFF.

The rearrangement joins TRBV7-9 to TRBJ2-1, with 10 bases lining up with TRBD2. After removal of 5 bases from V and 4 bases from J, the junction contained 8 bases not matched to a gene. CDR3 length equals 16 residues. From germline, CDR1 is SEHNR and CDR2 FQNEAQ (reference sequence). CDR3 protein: CASSPAGTSAYNEQFF. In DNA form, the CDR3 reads TGTGCCAGCAGCCCCGCCGGGACTAGCGCATACAATGAGCAGTTCTTC.

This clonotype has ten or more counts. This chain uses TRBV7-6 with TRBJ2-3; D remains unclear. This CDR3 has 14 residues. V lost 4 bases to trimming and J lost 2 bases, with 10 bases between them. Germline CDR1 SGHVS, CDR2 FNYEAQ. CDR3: CASSSRTYTDTQYF. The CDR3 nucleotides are TGTGCCAGCAGCTCCCGGACCTACACAGATACGCAGTATTTT.

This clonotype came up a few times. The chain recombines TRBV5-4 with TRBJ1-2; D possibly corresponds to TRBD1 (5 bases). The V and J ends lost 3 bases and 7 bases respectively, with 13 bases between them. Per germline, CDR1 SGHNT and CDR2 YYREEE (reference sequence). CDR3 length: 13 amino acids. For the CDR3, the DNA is TGTGCCAGCAGCTCGGAGGGACGGGGTGGCTACACCTTC. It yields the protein CASSSEGRGGYTF.